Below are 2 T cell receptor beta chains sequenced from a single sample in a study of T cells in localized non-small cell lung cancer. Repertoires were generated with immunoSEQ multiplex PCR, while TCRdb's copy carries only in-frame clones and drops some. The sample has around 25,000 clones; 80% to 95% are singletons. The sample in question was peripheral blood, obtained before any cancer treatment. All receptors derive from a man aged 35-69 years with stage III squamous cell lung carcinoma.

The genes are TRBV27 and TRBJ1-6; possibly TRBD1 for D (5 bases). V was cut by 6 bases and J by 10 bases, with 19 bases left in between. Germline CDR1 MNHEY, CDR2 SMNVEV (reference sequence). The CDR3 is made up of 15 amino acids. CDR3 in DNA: TGTGCCAGCAGGCAAACCGGGACTATATTATCACCCCTCCACTTT. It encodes CASRQTGTILSPLHF.

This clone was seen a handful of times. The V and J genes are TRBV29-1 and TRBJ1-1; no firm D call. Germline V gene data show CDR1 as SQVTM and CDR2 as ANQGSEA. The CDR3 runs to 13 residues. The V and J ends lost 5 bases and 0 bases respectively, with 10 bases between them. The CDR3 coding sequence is TGCAGCGTTCTGACCCCTATGAACACTGAAGCTTTCTTT. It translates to CSVLTPMNTEAFF.